These 5 T cell receptor beta chains were all obtained from the same sample, sequenced in a study of identical twins. TCRdb used MiXCR to reprocess the 5' RACE reads, holding one entry per CDR3 protein. The data contain some 190,000 distinct CDR3 sequences, about 16% of them singletons. The data also belong to a second study, concerning T cells expressing NK-cell markers.

The specimen was CD8+ T cells sorted from blood. The receptors derive from a woman under 30 in good health.

The chain uses TRBV12-3 or TRBV12-4 and TRBJ2-1; D is unresolved. This CDR3 has 13 residues. V was pared by 1 base and J by 5 bases, with 6 bases between. CDR3 bases: TGTGCCAGCAGTTTAGAATGGAACAATGAGCAGTTCTTC. Protein product: CASSLEWNNEQFF.

The chain recombines TRBV19 with TRBJ1-2; D remains unclear. The CDR3 is made up of 12 amino acids. CDR1 and CDR2 from the germline V gene are LNHDA and SQIVND (reference sequence). V was pared by 6 bases and J by 4 bases, with 9 bases between. Written as DNA, the CDR3 is TGTGCCAGTAGAGAGTTGAGCTATGGCTACACCTTC. It translates to CASRELSYGYTF.

A few counts support this clonotype. V is TRBV7-9 and J is TRBJ1-6; tentative D call: TRBD1 (5 bases). Per the germline V gene, CDR1 is SEHNR and CDR2 is FQNEAQ (reference sequence). The V end lost 4 bases, the J end lost 10 bases, and 17 bases lay between the germline ends. This CDR3 comprises 15 residues. For the CDR3, the DNA is TGTGCCAGCAGCTATCGCGAGGGGAGCAGCTCACCCCTCCACTTT. Protein: CASSYREGSSSPLHF. Drawing the rest from reference TRBV7-9 and TRBJ1-6, the complete variable domain is DTGVSQNPRHKITKRGQNVTFRCDPISEHNRLYWYRQTLGQGPEFLTYFQNEAQLEKSRLLSDRFSAERPKGSFSTLEIQRTEQGDSAMYLCASSYREGSSSPLHFGNGTRLTVT.

This chain connects TRBV6-2 or TRBV6-3 to TRBJ2-7; no definite D call. The V gene's germline CDR1 is MNHEY and CDR2 SVGEGT. This CDR3 has 15 residues. The germline V and J ends were trimmed by 7 bases and 3 bases, with 19 bases remaining between them. The chain's CDR3 is CASTGNVEPIYEQYF. Here the CDR3 DNA reads TGTGCCAGCACTGGGAATGTGGAGCCTATCTACGAGCAGTACTTC.

This clonotype has only a few counts. This chain uses TRBV27 with TRBJ1-1; D not certain. Germline loops: CDR1 MNHEY, CDR2 SMNVEV (reference sequence). V lost 3 bases to trimming and J lost 0 bases, with 11 bases between them. The CDR3 is 15 amino acids. Here the CDR3 DNA reads TGTGCCAGCAGTTTTTTGGGCAATATGAACACTGAAGCTTTCTTT. This sequence encodes CASSFLGNMNTEAFF.